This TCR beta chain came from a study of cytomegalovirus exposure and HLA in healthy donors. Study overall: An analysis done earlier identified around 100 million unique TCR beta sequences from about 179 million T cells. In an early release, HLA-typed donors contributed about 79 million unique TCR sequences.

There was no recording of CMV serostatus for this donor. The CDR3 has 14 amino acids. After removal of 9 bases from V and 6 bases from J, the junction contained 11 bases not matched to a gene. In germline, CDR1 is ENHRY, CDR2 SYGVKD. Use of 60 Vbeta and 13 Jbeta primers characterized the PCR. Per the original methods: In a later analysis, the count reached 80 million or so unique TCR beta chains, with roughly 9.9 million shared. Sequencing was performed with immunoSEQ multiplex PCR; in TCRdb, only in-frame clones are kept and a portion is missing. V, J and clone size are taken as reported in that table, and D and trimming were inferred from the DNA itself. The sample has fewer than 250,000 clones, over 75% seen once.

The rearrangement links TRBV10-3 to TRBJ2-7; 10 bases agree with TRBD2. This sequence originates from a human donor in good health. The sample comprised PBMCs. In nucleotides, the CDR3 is TGTGCCATACTAAGGACTAGCGGTTCGTCCGAGCAGTACTTC. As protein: CAILRTSGSSEQYF.